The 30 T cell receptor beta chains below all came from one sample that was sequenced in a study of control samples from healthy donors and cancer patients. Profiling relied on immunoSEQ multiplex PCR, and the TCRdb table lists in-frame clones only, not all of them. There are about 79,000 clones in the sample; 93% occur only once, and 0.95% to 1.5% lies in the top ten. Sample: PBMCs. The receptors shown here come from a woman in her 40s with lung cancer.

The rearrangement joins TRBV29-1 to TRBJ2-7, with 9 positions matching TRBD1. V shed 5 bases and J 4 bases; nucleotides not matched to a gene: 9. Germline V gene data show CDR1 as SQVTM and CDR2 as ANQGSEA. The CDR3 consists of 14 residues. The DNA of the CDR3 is TGCAGCGTTAATGGAGGGGACAGGGAATACGAGCAGTACTTC. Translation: CSVNGGDREYEQYF.

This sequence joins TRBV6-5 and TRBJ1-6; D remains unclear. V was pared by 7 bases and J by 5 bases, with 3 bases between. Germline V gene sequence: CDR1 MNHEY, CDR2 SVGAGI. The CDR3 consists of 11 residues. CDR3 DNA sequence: TGTGCCAGCAACGATAATTCACCCCTCCACTTT. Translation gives CASNDNSPLHF.

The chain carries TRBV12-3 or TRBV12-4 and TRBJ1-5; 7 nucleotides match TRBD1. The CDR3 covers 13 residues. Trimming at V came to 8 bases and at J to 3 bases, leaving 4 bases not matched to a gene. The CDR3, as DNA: TGTGCCAGCTCACAGGGGCTCAATCAGCCCCAGCATTTT. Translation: CASSQGLNQPQHF.

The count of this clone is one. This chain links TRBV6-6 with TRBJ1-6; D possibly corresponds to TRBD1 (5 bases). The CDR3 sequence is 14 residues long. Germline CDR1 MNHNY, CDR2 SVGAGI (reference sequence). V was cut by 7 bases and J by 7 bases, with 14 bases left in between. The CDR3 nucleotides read TGTGCCAGCACCCCCGGTGGGGGGAATTCACCCCTCCACTTT. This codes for CASTPGGGNSPLHF.

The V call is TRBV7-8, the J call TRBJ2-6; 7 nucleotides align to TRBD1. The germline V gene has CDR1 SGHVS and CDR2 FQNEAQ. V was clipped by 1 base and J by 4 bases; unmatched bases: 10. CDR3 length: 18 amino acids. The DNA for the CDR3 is TGTGCCAGCAGCTTAGGGTTGCAGGGGGAATACGGGGCCAACGTCCTGACTTTC. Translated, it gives CASSLGLQGEYGANVLTF.

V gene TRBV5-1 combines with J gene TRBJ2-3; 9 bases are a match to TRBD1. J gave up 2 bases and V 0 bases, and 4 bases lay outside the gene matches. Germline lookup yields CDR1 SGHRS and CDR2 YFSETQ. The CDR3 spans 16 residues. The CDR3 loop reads CASSLGGQGDTDTQYF. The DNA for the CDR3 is TGCGCCAGCAGCTTGGGGGGACAGGGAGACACAGATACGCAGTATTTT.

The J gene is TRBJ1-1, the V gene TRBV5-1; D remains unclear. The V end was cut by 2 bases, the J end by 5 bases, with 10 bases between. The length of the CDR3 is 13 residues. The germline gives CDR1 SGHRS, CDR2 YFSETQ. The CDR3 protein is CASSFREGTEAFF. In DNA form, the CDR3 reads TGCGCCAGCAGCTTTCGGGAGGGAACTGAAGCTTTCTTT.

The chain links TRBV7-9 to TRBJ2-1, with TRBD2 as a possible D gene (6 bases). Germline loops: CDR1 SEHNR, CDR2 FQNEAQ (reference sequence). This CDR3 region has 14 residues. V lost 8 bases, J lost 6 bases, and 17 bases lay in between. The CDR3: CASGGGMGLNEQFF. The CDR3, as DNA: TGTGCCAGCGGTGGAGGGATGGGCCTCAATGAGCAGTTCTTC. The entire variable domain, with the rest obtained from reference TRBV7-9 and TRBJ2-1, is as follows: DTGVSQNPRHKITKRGQNVTFRCDPISEHNRLYWYRQTLGQGPEFLTYFQNEAQLEKSRLLSDRFSAERPKGSFSTLEIQRTEQGDSAMYLCASGGGMGLNEQFFGPGTRLTVL.

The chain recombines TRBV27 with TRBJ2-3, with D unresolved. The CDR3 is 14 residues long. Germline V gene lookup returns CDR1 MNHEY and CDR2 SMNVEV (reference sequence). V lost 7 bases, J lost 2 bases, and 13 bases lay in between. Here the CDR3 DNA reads TGTGCCAGCAATAGGTTACCCCTCACAGATACGCAGTATTTT. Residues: CASNRLPLTDTQYF.

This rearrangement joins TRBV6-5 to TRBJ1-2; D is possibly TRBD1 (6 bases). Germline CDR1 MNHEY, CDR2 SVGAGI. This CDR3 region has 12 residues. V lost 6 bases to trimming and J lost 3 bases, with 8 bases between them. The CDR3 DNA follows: TGTGCCAGCAGGAGGACAGACTATGGCTACACCTTC. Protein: CASRRTDYGYTF.

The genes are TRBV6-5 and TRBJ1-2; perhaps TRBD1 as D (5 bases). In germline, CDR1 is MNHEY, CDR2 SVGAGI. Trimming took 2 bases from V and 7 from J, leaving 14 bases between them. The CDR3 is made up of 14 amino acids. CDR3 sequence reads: CASSYRGTGAGYTF. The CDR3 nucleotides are TGTGCCAGCAGTTACCGAGGGACTGGGGCTGGCTACACCTTC.

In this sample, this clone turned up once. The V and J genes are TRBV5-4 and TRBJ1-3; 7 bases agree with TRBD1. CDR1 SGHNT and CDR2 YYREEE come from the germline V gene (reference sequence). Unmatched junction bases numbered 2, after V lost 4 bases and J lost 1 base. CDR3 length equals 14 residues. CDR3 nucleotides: TGTGCCAGCAGCCTACAGGGGTCTGGAAACACCATATATTTT. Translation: CASSLQGSGNTIYF.

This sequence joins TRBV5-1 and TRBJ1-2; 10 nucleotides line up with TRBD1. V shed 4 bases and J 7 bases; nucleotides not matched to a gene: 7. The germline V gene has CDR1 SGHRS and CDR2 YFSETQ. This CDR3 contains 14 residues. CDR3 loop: CASSNGQGEGGYTF. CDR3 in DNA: TGCGCCAGCAGCAACGGACAGGGGGAGGGTGGCTACACCTTC.

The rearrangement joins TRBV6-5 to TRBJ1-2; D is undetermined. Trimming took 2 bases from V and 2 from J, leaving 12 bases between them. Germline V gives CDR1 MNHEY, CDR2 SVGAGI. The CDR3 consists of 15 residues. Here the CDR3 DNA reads TGTGCCAGCAGTTACGTGAGCGGGATCAACTATGGCTACACCTTC. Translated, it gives CASSYVSGINYGYTF.

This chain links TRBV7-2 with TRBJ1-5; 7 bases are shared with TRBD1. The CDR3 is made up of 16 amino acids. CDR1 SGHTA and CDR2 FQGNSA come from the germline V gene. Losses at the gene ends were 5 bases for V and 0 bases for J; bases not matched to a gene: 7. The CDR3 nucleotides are TGTGCCAGCAGCCCATTGACAGGGAATAGCAATCAGCCCCAGCATTTT. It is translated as CASSPLTGNSNQPQHF.

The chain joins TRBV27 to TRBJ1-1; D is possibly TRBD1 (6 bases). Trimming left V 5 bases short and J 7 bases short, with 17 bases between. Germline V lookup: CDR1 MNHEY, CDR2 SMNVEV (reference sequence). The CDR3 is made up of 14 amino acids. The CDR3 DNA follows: TGTGCCAGCAGTCCTGAGGGGGGGATCGGTGAAGCTTTCTTT. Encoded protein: CASSPEGGIGEAFF.

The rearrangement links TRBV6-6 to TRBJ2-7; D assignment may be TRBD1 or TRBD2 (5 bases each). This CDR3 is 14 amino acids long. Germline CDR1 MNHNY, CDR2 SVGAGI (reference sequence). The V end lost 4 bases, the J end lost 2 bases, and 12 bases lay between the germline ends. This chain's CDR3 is CASSSGPPAYEQYF. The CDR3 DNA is TGTGCCAGCAGTTCGGGACCCCCGGCCTACGAGCAGTACTTC.

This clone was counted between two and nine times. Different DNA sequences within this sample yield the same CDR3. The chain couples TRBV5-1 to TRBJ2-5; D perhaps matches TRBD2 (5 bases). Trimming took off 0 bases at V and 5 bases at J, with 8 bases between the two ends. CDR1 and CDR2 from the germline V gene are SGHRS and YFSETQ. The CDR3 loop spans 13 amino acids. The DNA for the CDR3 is TGCGCCAGCAGCTTGGAGGGCGGGGAGACCCAGTACTTC. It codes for CASSLEGGETQYF.

CDR3 sequence reads: CASEVRVANYGYTF. The CDR3 DNA reads as TGTGCCAGCGAAGTAAGGGTAGCTAACTATGGCTACACCTTC. The genes are TRBV2 and TRBJ1-2; no definite D call. This CDR3 is 14 amino acids long. The ends were cut back, 8 bases at V and 0 bases at J, with 13 bases in the middle. Germline V gives CDR1 SNHLY, CDR2 FYNNEI.

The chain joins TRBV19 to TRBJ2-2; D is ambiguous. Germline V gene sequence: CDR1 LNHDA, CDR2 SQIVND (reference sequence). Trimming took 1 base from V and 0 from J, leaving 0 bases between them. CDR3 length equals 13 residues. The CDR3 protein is CASSIANTGELFF. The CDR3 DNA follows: TGTGCCAGTAGTATAGCGAACACCGGGGAGCTGTTTTTT. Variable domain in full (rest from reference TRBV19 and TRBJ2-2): DGGITQSPKYLFRKEGQNVTLSCEQNLNHDAMYWYRQDPGQGLRLIYYSQIVNDFQKGDIAEGYSVSREKKESFPLTVTSAQKNPTAFYLCASSIANTGELFFGEGSRLTVL.

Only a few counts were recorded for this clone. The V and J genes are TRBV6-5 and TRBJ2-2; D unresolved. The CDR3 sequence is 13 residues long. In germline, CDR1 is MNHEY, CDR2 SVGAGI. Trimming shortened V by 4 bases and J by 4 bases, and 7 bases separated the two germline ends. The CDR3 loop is CASSSGVTGELFF. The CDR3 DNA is TGTGCCAGCAGTTCGGGTGTCACCGGGGAGCTGTTTTTT.

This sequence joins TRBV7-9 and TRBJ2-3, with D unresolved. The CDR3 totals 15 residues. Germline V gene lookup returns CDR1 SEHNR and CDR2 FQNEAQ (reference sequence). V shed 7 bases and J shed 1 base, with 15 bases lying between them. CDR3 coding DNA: TGTGCCAGCATTTCATCCAGGATAGGCACAGATACGCAGTATTTT. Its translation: CASISSRIGTDTQYF.

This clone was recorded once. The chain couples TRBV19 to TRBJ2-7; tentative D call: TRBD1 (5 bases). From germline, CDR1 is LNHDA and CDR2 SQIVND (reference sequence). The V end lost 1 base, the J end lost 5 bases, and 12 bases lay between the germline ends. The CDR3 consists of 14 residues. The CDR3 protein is CASSIAQGPHEQYF. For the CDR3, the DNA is TGTGCCAGTAGTATAGCTCAGGGTCCGCACGAGCAGTACTTC.

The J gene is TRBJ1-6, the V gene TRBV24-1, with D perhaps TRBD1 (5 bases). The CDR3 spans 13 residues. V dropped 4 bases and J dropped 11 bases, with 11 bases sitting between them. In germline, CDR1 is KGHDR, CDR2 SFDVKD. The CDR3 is CATSDGDGTPLHF. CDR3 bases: TGTGCCACCAGTGACGGGGACGGGACACCCCTCCACTTT.

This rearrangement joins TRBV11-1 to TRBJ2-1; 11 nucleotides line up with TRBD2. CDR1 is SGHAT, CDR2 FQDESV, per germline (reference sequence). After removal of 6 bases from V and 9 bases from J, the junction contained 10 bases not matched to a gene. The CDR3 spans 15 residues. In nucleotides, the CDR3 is TGTGCCAGCAGGGATAGCGGGGGGGCCATCGGTGAGCAGTTCTTC. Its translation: CASRDSGGAIGEQFF.

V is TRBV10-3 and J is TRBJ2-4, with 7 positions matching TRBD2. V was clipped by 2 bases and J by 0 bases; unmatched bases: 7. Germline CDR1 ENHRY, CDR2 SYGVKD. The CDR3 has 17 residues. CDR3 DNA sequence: TGTGCCATCAGTGAGCAGGGAGCGGGAATAGCCAAAAACATTCAGTACTTC. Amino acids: CAISEQGAGIAKNIQYF.

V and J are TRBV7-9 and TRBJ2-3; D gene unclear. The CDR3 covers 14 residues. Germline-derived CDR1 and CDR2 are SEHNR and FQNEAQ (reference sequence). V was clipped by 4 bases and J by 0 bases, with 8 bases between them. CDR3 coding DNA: TGTGCCAGCAGCTACACAGACAGCACAGATACGCAGTATTTT. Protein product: CASSYTDSTDTQYF.

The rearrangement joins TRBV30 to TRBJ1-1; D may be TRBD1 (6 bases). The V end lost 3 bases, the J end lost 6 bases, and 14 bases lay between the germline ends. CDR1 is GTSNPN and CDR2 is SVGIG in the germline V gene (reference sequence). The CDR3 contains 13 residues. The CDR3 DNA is TGTGCCTGGAGCGAGGGGGGGTTCTCTGAAGCTTTCTTT. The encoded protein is CAWSEGGFSEAFF.

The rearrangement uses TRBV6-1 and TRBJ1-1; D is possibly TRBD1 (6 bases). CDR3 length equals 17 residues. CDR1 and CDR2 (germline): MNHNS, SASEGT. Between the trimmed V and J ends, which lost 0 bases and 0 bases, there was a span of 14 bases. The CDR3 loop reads CASSEAPVGDMNTEAFF. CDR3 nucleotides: TGTGCCAGCAGTGAAGCGCCCGTCGGGGACATGAACACTGAAGCTTTCTTT.

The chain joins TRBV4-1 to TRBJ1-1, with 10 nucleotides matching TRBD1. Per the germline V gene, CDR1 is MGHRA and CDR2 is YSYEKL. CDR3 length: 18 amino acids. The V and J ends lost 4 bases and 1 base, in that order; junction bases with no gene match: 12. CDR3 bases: TGCGCCAGCAGCCCCCCTGTGGGACAGGGGTTTTGGAACACTGAAGCTTTCTTT. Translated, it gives CASSPPVGQGFWNTEAFF.